Listed here is a single T cell receptor (beta chain). The protocol was immunoSEQ multiplex PCR, while the TCRdb copy is restricted to in-frame clones and leaves out a portion. Among about 120,000 clones, roughly 90% were seen once, and the ten largest hold about 40%. The data stem from a study of control samples from healthy donors and cancer patients. Germline assignment: CDR1 LNHDA and CDR2 SQIVND (reference sequence). The CDR3 spans 17 residues. Trimming cost V 3 bases and J 5 bases; bases outside gene matches: 13. The sequenced sample was blood. The rearrangement uses TRBV19 and TRBJ2-3; TRBD2 matches 8 bases. The sequence came from a middle-aged man in good health. The CDR3 nucleotides read TGTGCCAGTAGTATTGGGGGGACTAGAATAGTTGGAGATACGCAGTATTTT. It is translated as CASSIGGTRIVGDTQYF. Complete variable domain (other parts from reference TRBV19 and TRBJ2-3): DGGITQSPKYLFRKEGQNVTLSCEQNLNHDAMYWYRQDPGQGLRLIYYSQIVNDFQKGDIAEGYSVSREKKESFPLTVTSAQKNPTAFYLCASSIGGTRIVGDTQYFGPGTRLTVL.